These 13 T cell receptor beta chains share one sample of origin, sequenced in a study of patients and donors after allogeneic stem cell transplantation. TCRdb re-called the RT-PCR reads with MiXCR, one entry per CDR3 protein. The table includes some 880,000 distinct CDR3 sequences, more than 15% detected once. The sequencing sample was made of blood, either unsorted or a sorted T cell fraction (not recorded which). The source is a human donor who was either an allogeneic HSCT recipient or a stem cell or donor lymphocyte infusion donor (not recorded which). It is not recorded whose cells these are; they may come from a transplant donor.

This clonotype was counted a few times. The chain is built from TRBV11-2 and TRBJ1-1; D call uncertain. CDR1 and CDR2 (germline): SGHAT, FQNNGV. The CDR3 is made up of 14 amino acids. The germline V and J ends were trimmed by 1 base and 8 bases, with 14 bases remaining between them. The CDR3 DNA is TGTGCCAGCAGCTTAGCTGGACGCCAAAGGGAAGCTTTCTTT. Translating it yields CASSLAGRQREAFF.

This chain joins TRBV5-6 and TRBJ2-2, with 7 positions matching TRBD1. Germline CDR1 reads SGHDT; CDR2 reads YYEEEE. The CDR3 length is 16 residues. V lost 0 bases, J lost 1 base, and 3 bases stayed unmatched. In DNA, the CDR3 is TGTGCCAGCAGCTTGGACAGGGGAAAGAACACCGGGGAGCTGTTTTTT. Residues: CASSLDRGKNTGELFF.

This rearrangement joins TRBV24-1 to TRBJ2-7; 9 bases are shared with TRBD1. CDR1 KGHDR and CDR2 SFDVKD come from the germline V gene. V lost 9 bases and J lost 5; bases outside the gene matches: 16. CDR3 size: 16 residues. The CDR3 DNA follows: TGTGCCACCTACCACAAAGCCCGGGACAGGGATAACGAGCAGTACTTC. Its translation: CATYHKARDRDNEQYF.

The chain uses TRBV29-1 and TRBJ2-3, with a possible D match to TRBD2 (6 bases). With 4 bases removed from V and 0 bases from J, the gap between germline ends came to 8 bases. In germline, CDR1 is SQVTM, CDR2 ANQGSEA. CDR3 size: 13 residues. In DNA, the CDR3 is TGCAGCGTTGGCGGGGCTAGCACAGATACGCAGTATTTT. This encodes CSVGGASTDTQYF.

V is TRBV2 and J is TRBJ1-1; D might be TRBD1 (6 bases). The CDR3 is 15 amino acids. Trimming cost V 8 bases and J 2 bases, with 18 bases left between them. The germline gives CDR1 SNHLY, CDR2 FYNNEI. As DNA, the CDR3 is TGTGCCAGCCATCCTCCTGGGACATCAAACACTGAAGCTTTCTTT. Its protein is CASHPPGTSNTEAFF. Full variable domain (outside the CDR3, taken from reference TRBV2 and TRBJ1-1): EPEVTQTPSHQVTQMGQEVILRCVPISNHLYFYWYRQILGQKVEFLVSFYNNEISEKSEIFDDQFSVERPDGSNFTLKIRSTKLEDSAMYFCASHPPGTSNTEAFFGQGTRLTVV.

The rearrangement joins TRBV28 to TRBJ2-1, with TRBD2 as a possible D gene (6 bases). The CDR3 covers 15 residues. Germline values: CDR1 MDHEN, CDR2 SYDVKM. Trimming removed 7 bases at V and 0 bases at J, with 13 bases between. CDR3 amino acids: CASTRLGSSYNEQFF. The CDR3 DNA reads as TGTGCCAGCACCCGCCTCGGGAGCTCCTACAATGAGCAGTTCTTC.

V gene TRBV27 combines with J gene TRBJ2-2, with 11 bases matching TRBD1. CDR3 length equals 15 residues. Germline V gene sequence: CDR1 MNHEY, CDR2 SMNVEV (reference sequence). J gave up 10 bases and V 1 base, and 5 bases lay outside the gene matches. The DNA for the CDR3 is TGTGCCAGCAGTTTATACTGGACAGGGGGCGAGGAGCTGTTTTTT. Translation gives CASSLYWTGGEELFF.

The chain uses TRBV11-3 and TRBJ2-2; possible D gene TRBD2, 5 bases. This CDR3 has 17 amino acids. Germline CDR1 is SGHNT and CDR2 is YENEEA. The V and J ends lost 0 bases and 0 bases respectively, with 11 bases between them. CDR3 region: CASSLEEDWTNTGELFF. As DNA, the CDR3 is TGTGCCAGCAGCTTAGAGGAGGACTGGACGAACACCGGGGAGCTGTTTTTT.

This chain joins TRBV7-9 and TRBJ2-5; unclear D gene. This CDR3 has 12 amino acids. Germline V gene sequence: CDR1 SEHNR, CDR2 FQNEAQ (reference sequence). V was shortened by 5 bases and J by 9 bases, with 13 bases between the two germline ends. The CDR3 sequence: CASSPDPEAQYF. The CDR3 coding sequence is TGTGCCAGCAGCCCGGACCCCGAGGCCCAGTACTTC.

This clonotype has at least ten counts. The V gene is TRBV4-1, the J gene TRBJ1-1; D ambiguous. Trimming pared 4 bases from V and 1 base from J, leaving 10 bases between. The CDR3 totals 14 residues. Germline CDR1 and CDR2: MGHRA and YSYEKL. As DNA, the CDR3 is TGCGCCAGCAGCCCATTACGAACGAACACTGAAGCTTTCTTT. Amino acids: CASSPLRTNTEAFF.

In nucleotides, the CDR3 is TGTGCCAGCAGTTACTCGGGGATTGGGCAGGGGTGGCACAATGAGCAGTTCTTC. Translating gives CASSYSGIGQGWHNEQFF. The V call is TRBV6-5, the J call TRBJ2-1; D is possibly TRBD1 (6 bases). This CDR3 is built from 18 residues. The V gene's germline CDR1 is MNHEY and CDR2 SVGAGI. V lost 0 bases to trimming and J lost 5 bases, with 20 bases between them.

The J gene is TRBJ2-6, the V gene TRBV7-3, with D possibly TRBD2 on 5 matching bases. Trimming shortened V by 3 bases and J by 4 bases, and 7 bases separated the two germline ends. Per the germline V gene, CDR1 is SGHTA and CDR2 is FQGTGA. The CDR3 is 14 residues long. CDR3 nucleotides: TGTGCCAGCAGCTTTGGCGGGGGGGCCAACGTCCTGACTTTC. The encoded protein is CASSFGGGANVLTF.

The genes are TRBV18 and TRBJ2-7, with 8 bases matching TRBD1. CDR1 is KGHSH and CDR2 is LQKENI in the germline V gene. J was trimmed by 1 base and V by 0 bases; bases with no gene match: 8. The CDR3 consists of 17 residues. The CDR3 DNA sequence: TGTGCCAGCTCACCACCGTCCAGGGGGCTAGAGTCCTACGAGCAGTACTTC. This sequence encodes CASSPPSRGLESYEQYF.